Listed below are T cell receptor beta chains from one sample, sequenced in a study of T cell responses to AZD1222 COVID-19 vaccine. Produced via immunoSEQ multiplex PCR; TCRdb's table is partial and in-frame only. The table includes around 140,000 clones, around 90% detected once. This specimen was peripheral blood, taken 28 days after the second AZD1222 dose. The receptors originated from an adult who received the AZD1222 COVID-19 vaccine. Both conserved end residues are part of each CDR3. D genes are given only for firm matches. Expanded clones get a size class; other rows say once, few or many, or leave the size out.

CASRVDSYFGNTIYF	TGTGCCAGCAGGGTCGACAGCTACTTTGGAAACACCATATATTTT	TRBJ1-3	.	.	TRBV2
CATSEPSGGPTDTQYF	TGTGCCACCAGTGAGCCTAGCGGGGGTCCCACAGATACGCAGTATTTT	TRBJ2-3	.	TRBD2	TRBV24-1
CASSPSGVGNEQFF	TGTGCCAGCAGCCCCAGCGGGGTGGGCAATGAGCAGTTCTTC	TRBJ2-1	.	TRBD2	TRBV5-4
CASSSQHNEQFF	TGTGCCAGCAGTTCCCAACACAATGAGCAGTTCTTC	TRBJ2-1	.	.	TRBV6-5
CASSYGVSNQPQHF	TGTGCCAGCAGTTACGGGGTTAGCAATCAGCCCCAGCATTTT	TRBJ1-5	.	.	TRBV6-2/TRBV6-3
CASSMRTGENEKLFF	TGTGCCAGTAGTATGCGGACAGGGGAGAATGAAAAACTGTTTTTT	TRBJ1-4	.	TRBD1	TRBV19
CASSPTGNYGYTF	TGTGCCAGTAGTCCGACAGGCAACTATGGCTACACCTTC	TRBJ1-2	.	.	TRBV19
CASSRSGSGNTIYF	TGTGCCAGCAGCCGCAGTGGGTCTGGAAACACCATATATTTT	TRBJ1-3	.	.	TRBV6-5
CATSGSSDNSHEQFF	TGTGCCACCAGTGGTTCCAGCGACAATAGCCATGAGCAGTTCTTC	TRBJ2-1	.	.	TRBV24-1
CASVRRQGATDTQYF	TGTGCCAGCGTAAGGCGACAGGGGGCCACAGATACGCAGTATTTT	TRBJ2-3	.	TRBD1	TRBV2
CASSGRTFFNTDTQYF	TGCGCCAGCAGCGGTCGTACCTTCTTCAACACAGATACGCAGTATTTT	TRBJ2-3	.	.	TRBV4-1
CASSELAGGTQYF	TGTGCCAGCAGTGAACTAGCGGGAGGTACGCAGTATTTT	TRBJ2-3	.	TRBD2	TRBV6-1
CASSQEGAAQGAKNIQYF	TGCGCCAGCAGCCAAGAAGGAGCCGCACAAGGGGCCAAAAACATTCAGTACTTC	TRBJ2-4	.	.	TRBV4-1
CAWSPRRPVRTEAFF	TGTGCCTGGAGTCCCCGTCGGCCTGTGAGGACTGAAGCTTTCTTT	TRBJ1-1	.	.	TRBV30
CASSYAAAGELFF	TGTGCCAGCAGTTACGCGGCAGCCGGGGAGCTGTTTTTT	TRBJ2-2	once	.	TRBV6-6
CATSRGGGATNEKLFF	TGTGCCACCAGCAGAGGAGGGGGCGCAACTAATGAAAAACTGTTTTTT	TRBJ1-4	.	TRBD1	TRBV15
CASGPFTGGLTEAFF	TGTGCCAGCGGACCTTTCACAGGGGGCTTAACTGAAGCTTTCTTT	TRBJ1-1	.	TRBD1	TRBV5-4
CASSAYMNTEAFF	TGTGCCAGCAGTGCCTACATGAACACTGAAGCTTTCTTT	TRBJ1-1	.	.	TRBV12-3/TRBV12-4
CASSIDRGFGNTIYF	TGTGCCAGTAGTATCGACAGGGGCTTCGGAAACACCATATATTTT	TRBJ1-3	.	TRBD1	TRBV19
CASSPLGTGSNQPQHF	TGTGCCAGCAGTCCGCTCGGGACAGGGAGCAATCAGCCCCAGCATTTT	TRBJ1-5	.	TRBD1	TRBV7-2
CASSIEVRAGINQPQHF	TGTGCCAGTAGTATAGAAGTGCGGGCAGGGATTAATCAGCCCCAGCATTTT	TRBJ1-5	.	.	TRBV19
CASSRQDNQPQHF	TGTGCCAGCAGTCGACAGGACAATCAGCCCCAGCATTTT	TRBJ1-5	.	.	TRBV6-5
CASSTRGDEKLFF	TGTGCCAGCAGCACCCGGGGAGATGAAAAACTGTTTTTT	TRBJ1-4	.	.	TRBV21-1
CAVKSGGDDYEQYF	TGCGCCGTCAAGAGCGGGGGGGATGACTACGAGCAGTACTTC	TRBJ2-7	once	TRBD2	TRBV10-2
CAISEPGTGGASAFF	TGTGCCATCAGTGAACCAGGAACAGGGGGCGCCTCGGCTTTCTTT	TRBJ1-1	.	TRBD1	TRBV10-3
CASSQVGIMGTGDPPLHF	TGCGCCAGCAGCCAAGTAGGCATCATGGGGACAGGGGATCCACCCCTCCACTTT	TRBJ1-6	.	TRBD1	TRBV4-3
CASMGAGVDTQYF	TGCGCCAGCATGGGGGCCGGGGTAGATACGCAGTATTTT	TRBJ2-3	once	.	TRBV10-2
CASSPVAFAQYF	TGTGCCAGCAGCCCCGTAGCCTTTGCGCAGTATTTT	TRBJ2-3	.	.	TRBV7-2
CASSDITGSPLHF	TGTGCCAGTAGTGATATTACGGGTTCACCCCTCCACTTT	TRBJ1-6	.	.	TRBV19
CASSQDFNYGYTF	TGTGCCAGCAGCCAGGACTTTAACTATGGCTACACCTTC	TRBJ1-2	few	.	TRBV3-1/TRBV3-2
CASSQDPGQANQPQHF	TGCGCCAGCAGCCAAGATCCGGGACAGGCTAATCAGCCCCAGCATTTT	TRBJ1-5	.	TRBD1	TRBV4-1
CAWSVRGNSPLHF	TGTGCCTGGAGTGTACGCGGTAATTCACCCCTCCACTTT	TRBJ1-6	.	.	TRBV30
CSVDGTSGGNEQFF	TGCAGCGTTGATGGGACTAGCGGGGGCAATGAGCAGTTCTTC	TRBJ2-1	.	TRBD2	TRBV29-1
CASSSRTAQETQYF	TGTGCCAGCAGTTCCCGGACAGCCCAAGAGACCCAGTACTTC	TRBJ2-5	.	.	TRBV6-5
CASSAGLSRELFF	TGCGCCAGCAGCGCTGGACTCTCCCGTGAGCTGTTTTTT	TRBJ2-2	.	.	TRBV4-3